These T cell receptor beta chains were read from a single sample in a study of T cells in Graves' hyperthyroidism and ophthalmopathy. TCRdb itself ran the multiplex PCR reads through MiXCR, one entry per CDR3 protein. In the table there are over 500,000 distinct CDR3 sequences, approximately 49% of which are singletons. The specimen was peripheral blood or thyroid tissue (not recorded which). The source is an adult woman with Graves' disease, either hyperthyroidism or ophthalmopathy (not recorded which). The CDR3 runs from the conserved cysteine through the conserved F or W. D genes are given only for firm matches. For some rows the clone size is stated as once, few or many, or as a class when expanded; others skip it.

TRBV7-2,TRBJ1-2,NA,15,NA,CASSSQQLRHYGYTF,TGTGCCAGCAGCTCCCAGCAGTTGCGACACTATGGCTACACCTTC
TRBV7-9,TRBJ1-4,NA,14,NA,CASRMSGKNEKLFF,TGTGCCAGCAGGATGTCAGGGAAGAATGAAAAACTGTTTTTT
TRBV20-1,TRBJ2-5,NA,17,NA,CSASSPTGTEGWETQYF,TGCAGTGCCAGCAGCCCCACCGGGACGGAAGGCTGGGAGACCCAGTACTTC
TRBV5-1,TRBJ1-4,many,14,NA,CASSLAEVDEKLFF,TGCGCCAGCAGCTTGGCCGAGGTAGATGAAAAACTGTTTTTT
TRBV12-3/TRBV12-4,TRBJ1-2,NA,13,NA,CASSVQTLYGYTF,TGTGCCAGCAGTGTGCAGACCCTATATGGCTACACCTTC
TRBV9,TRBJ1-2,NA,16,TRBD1,CASSLGLGGGFYGYTF,TGTGCCAGCAGCCTAGGGTTAGGGGGCGGATTTTATGGCTACACCTTC
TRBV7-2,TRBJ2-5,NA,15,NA,CASSFSRGLQETQYF,TGTGCCAGCAGCTTTTCGCGGGGGCTGCAGGAGACCCAGTACTTC
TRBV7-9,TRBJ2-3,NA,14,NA,CASSLAAAQDTQYF,TGTGCCAGCAGCTTAGCGGCCGCCCAAGATACGCAGTATTTT
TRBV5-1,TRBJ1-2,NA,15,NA,CASSLGLRQDYGYTF,TGCGCCAGCAGCTTGGGGCTTCGGCAGGACTATGGCTACACCTTC
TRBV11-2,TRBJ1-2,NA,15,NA,CASSSPAGPNHGYTF,TGTGCCAGCAGCTCGCCGGCCGGGCCCAACCATGGCTACACCTTC
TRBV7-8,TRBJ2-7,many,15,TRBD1,CASSFRTGLAYEQYF,TGTGCCAGCAGCTTTAGGACAGGTTTGGCCTACGAGCAGTACTTC
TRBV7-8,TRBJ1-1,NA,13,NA,CASSGTQGGGAFF,TGTGCCAGCAGCGGGACGCAAGGGGGGGGGGCTTTCTTT
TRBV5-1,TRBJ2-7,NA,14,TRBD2,CASSFSSGSGEQYF,TGCGCCAGCAGCTTTTCTAGCGGGAGTGGCGAGCAGTACTTC
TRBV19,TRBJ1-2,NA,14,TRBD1,CASSARGSDYGYTF,TGTGCCAGTAGTGCCAGGGGGTCTGACTATGGCTACACCTTC
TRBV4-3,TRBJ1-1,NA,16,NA,CASSQDWELMNTEAFF,TGCGCCAGCAGCCAAGATTGGGAACTCATGAACACTGAAGCTTTCTTT
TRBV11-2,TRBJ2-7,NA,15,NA,CASSRTDRLSYEQYF,TGTGCCAGCAGCCGCACAGACAGACTCTCCTACGAGCAGTACTTC
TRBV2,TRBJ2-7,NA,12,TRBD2,CASSRTRDEQYF,TGTGCCAGCAGTAGGACTAGGGACGAGCAGTACTTC
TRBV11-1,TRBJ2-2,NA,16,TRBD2,CASSWREGRGTGELFF,TGTGCCAGCAGCTGGCGGGAGGGCCGTGGCACCGGGGAGCTGTTTTTT
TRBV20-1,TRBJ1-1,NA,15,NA,CSVHSTGGKNTEAFF,TGCAGTGTCCACAGCACCGGGGGGAAGAACACTGAAGCTTTCTTT
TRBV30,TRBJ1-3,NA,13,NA,CAWIWGSGNTIYF,TGTGCCTGGATCTGGGGTAGTGGAAACACCATATATTTT
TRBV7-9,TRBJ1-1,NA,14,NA,CASSLLEARTEAFF,TGTGCCAGCAGCCTCCTGGAGGCGCGAACTGAAGCTTTCTTT
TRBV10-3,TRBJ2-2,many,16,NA,CAISESGTQNTGELFF,TGTGCCATCAGTGAGTCCGGGACCCAGAACACCGGGGAGCTGTTTTTT
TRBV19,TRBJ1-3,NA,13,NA,CAVMGTSGNTIYF,TGTGCCGTCATGGGGACCTCTGGAAACACCATATATTTT
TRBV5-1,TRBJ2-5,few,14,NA,CASSLGRAERTQYF,TGCGCCAGCAGCTTGGGTCGGGCAGAGAGGACCCAGTACTTC
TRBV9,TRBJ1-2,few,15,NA,CASSVATGRGSGYTF,TGTGCCAGCAGCGTAGCGACTGGACGGGGGAGTGGCTACACCTTC
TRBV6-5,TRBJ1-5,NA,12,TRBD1,CASSEQGLPQHF,TGTGCCAGCAGTGAACAGGGGCTGCCCCAGCATTTT
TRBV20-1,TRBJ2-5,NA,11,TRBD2,CSARTGGAQYF,TGCAGTGCTAGAACCGGGGGGGCCCAGTACTTC
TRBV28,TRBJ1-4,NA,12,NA,CASGGVNEKLFF,TGTGCCAGCGGAGGAGTAAATGAAAAACTGTTTTTT
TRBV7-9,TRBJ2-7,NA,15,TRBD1,CASSHRDRAVDEQYF,TGTGCCAGCAGCCACCGGGACAGGGCAGTGGACGAGCAGTACTTC
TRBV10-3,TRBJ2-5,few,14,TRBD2,CAISQLAGWETQYF,TGTGCCATCAGCCAACTAGCGGGATGGGAGACCCAGTACTTC
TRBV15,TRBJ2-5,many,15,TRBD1,CATSNGQGVQETQYF,TGTGCCACCAGCAACGGACAGGGAGTACAAGAGACCCAGTACTTC
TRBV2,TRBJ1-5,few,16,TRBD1,CASSFGTGGSNQPQHF,TGTGCCAGCAGTTTCGGGACAGGGGGCAGCAATCAGCCCCAGCATTTT
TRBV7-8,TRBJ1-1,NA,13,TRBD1,CASSPTWTGEAFF,TGTGCCAGCAGCCCAACCTGGACAGGGGAGGCTTTCTTT
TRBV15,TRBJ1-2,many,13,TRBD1,CATSVTGDDGYTF,TGTGCCACCAGCGTTACAGGGGACGATGGCTACACCTTC
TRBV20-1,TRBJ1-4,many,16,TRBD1,CSARARTGRSSEKLFF,TGCAGTGCTAGGGCTCGGACAGGGAGGTCGAGTGAAAAACTGTTTTTT
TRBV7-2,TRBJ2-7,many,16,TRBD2,CASSLAGPREGYEQYF,TGTGCCAGCAGCTTAGCTGGGCCGAGGGAGGGTTACGAGCAGTACTTC
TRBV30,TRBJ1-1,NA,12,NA,CAWSGLDTEAFF,TGTGCCTGGAGTGGACTGGACACTGAAGCTTTCTTT
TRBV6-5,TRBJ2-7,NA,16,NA,CASRPPQGRSSYEQYF,TGTGCCAGCAGACCTCCACAGGGTAGGAGCTCCTACGAGCAGTACTTC
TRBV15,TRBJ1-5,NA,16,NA,CATSRDLRTSDQPQHF,TGTGCCACCAGCAGAGACCTTCGGACATCTGATCAGCCCCAGCATTTT
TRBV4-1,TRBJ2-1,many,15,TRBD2,CASSQGLAGRNEQFF,TGCGCCAGCAGCCAAGGACTAGCGGGAAGGAATGAGCAGTTCTTC
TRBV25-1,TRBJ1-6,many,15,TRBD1,CASVTTGTGGSPLHF,TGTGCCAGCGTTACGACCGGGACAGGCGGATCACCCCTCCACTTT
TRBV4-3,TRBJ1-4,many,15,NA,CASSPHSATNEKLFF,TGCGCCAGCAGCCCTCACTCTGCAACTAATGAAAAACTGTTTTTT
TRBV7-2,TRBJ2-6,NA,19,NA,CASSPSGTGHSSGANVLTF,TGTGCCAGCAGCCCTAGCGGGACAGGTCACAGCTCTGGGGCCAACGTCCTGACTTTC
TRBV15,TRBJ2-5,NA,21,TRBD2,CATSRDQPLAGGGSYQETQYF,TGTGCCACCAGCAGAGATCAACCACTAGCGGGAGGGGGTTCCTACCAAGAGACCCAGTACTTC
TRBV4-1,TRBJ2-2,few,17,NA,CASSRLGFMANTGELFF,TGCGCCAGCAGCCGACTGGGTTTTATGGCGAACACCGGGGAGCTGTTTTTT
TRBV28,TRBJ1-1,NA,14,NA,CASSLGSMGSEAFF,TGTGCCAGCAGCCTAGGGAGTATGGGGTCTGAAGCTTTCTTT
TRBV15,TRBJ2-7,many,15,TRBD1,CATSREGTGSYEQYF,TGTGCCACCAGCAGAGAAGGGACAGGGAGTTACGAGCAGTACTTC
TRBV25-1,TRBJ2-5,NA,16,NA,CASSLVPFTSSETQYF,TGCGCCAGCAGCTTGGTCCCTTTTACTAGTTCGGAGACCCAGTACTTC
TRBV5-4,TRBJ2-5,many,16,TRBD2,CASSSAGGPREETQYF,TGTGCCAGCAGCTCCGCGGGAGGGCCGCGGGAAGAGACCCAGTACTTC
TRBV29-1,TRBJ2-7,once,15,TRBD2,CSVGASGASSYEQYF,TGCAGCGTGGGAGCTAGCGGGGCCAGCTCCTACGAGCAGTACTTC